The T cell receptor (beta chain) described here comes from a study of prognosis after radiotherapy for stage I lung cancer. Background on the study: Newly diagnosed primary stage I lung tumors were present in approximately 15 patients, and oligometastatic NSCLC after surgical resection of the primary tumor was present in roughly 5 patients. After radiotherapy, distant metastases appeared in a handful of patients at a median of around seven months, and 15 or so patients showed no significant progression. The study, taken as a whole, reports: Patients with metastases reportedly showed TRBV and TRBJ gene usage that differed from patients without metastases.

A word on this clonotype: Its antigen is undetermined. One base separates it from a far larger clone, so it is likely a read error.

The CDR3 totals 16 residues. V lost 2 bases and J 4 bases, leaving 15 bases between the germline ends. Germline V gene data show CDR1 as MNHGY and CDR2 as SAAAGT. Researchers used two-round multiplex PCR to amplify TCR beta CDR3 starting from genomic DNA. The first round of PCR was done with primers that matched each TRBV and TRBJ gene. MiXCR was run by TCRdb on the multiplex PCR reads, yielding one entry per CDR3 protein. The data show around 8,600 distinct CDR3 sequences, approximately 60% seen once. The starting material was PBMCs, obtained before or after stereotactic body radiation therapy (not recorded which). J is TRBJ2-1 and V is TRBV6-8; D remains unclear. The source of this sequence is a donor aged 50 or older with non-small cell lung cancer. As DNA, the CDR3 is TGTGCCAGCAGTTACAGTACTATCGGTGTATACAATGAGCAGTTCTTC. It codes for CASSYSTIGVYNEQFF.